This T cell receptor beta chain emerged from a study of neoadjuvant anti-PD-1 for oral cavity cancer. Looking at the study overall: Around day 43, patients without progression received a fourth nivolumab dose before surgery.

The CDR3 loop spans 16 amino acids. V trimming: 2 bases; J trimming: 2 bases; junction bases outside the gene matches: 6. Per the germline V gene, CDR1 is MNHNS and CDR2 is SASEGT. Blood cells were analyzed directly, without culture or expansion. Assay used: immunoSEQ multiplex PCR; TCRdb lists only in-frame clones, some missing. In the table there are 7,200 or so clones, roughly 70% of which are singletons. The rearrangement uses TRBV6-1 and TRBJ2-7, with 10 bases matching TRBD2. The TCR was taken from a person aged 40 to 85 with oral cavity squamous cell carcinoma. Sample: PBMCs, taken before nivolumab (anti-PD-1) treatment. Written as DNA, the CDR3 is TGTGCCAGCAGTGAATCCCCCAGCGGGGGGGCCTACGAGCAGTACTTC. Translated: CASSESPSGGAYEQYF.